One sample yielded the 8 T cell receptor beta chains listed below, sequenced in a study of T cell responses to AZD1222 COVID-19 vaccine. TCRdb's copy holds only in-frame clones and misses some; the assay was immunoSEQ multiplex PCR. The data show approximately 160,000 clones, approximately 86% seen once. Material: peripheral blood, obtained on day 0 of AZD1222 vaccination. The origin of the receptors is an adult in good health.

The table lists this clone with a count of one. The chain couples TRBV29-1 to TRBJ1-1, with 9 bases matching TRBD1. From germline, CDR1 is SQVTM and CDR2 ANQGSEA. V lost 7 bases, J lost 5 bases, and 8 bases stayed unmatched. The CDR3 runs to 13 residues. As DNA, the CDR3 is TGCAGCGGATGTACAGGGGGCGGGACTGAAGCTTTCTTT. Amino acid sequence: CSGCTGGGTEAFF.

The chain couples TRBV27 to TRBJ2-7; D not resolved. The germline gives CDR1 MNHEY, CDR2 SMNVEV (reference sequence). The ends were cut back, 4 bases at V and 4 bases at J, with 11 bases in the middle. This CDR3 is built from 13 residues. CDR3 sequence (DNA): TGTGCCAGCAGTTGGGGTGAGTTGTACGAGCAGTACTTC. Encoded protein: CASSWGELYEQYF.

Only one count was recorded for this clone. The rearrangement uses TRBV18 and TRBJ1-5; a weak D match, TRBD1 (6 bases). V was cut by 4 bases and J by 1 base, with 8 bases left in between. Germline loops: CDR1 KGHSH, CDR2 LQKENI. CDR3 size: 14 residues. The CDR3 reads CASSQQGSNQPQHF. For the CDR3, the DNA is TGTGCCAGCTCACAACAGGGAAGCAATCAGCCCCAGCATTTT.

The chain carries TRBV19 and TRBJ1-1; D might be TRBD1 (5 bases). Germline CDR1 reads LNHDA; CDR2 reads SQIVND (reference sequence). The length of the CDR3 is 15 residues. Trimming shortened V by 0 bases and J by 4 bases, and 12 bases separated the two germline ends. CDR3 residues: CASSIEEGPATEAFF. CDR3 in DNA: TGTGCCAGTAGTATAGAAGAGGGACCTGCCACTGAAGCTTTCTTT.

This chain links TRBV5-1 with TRBJ1-5; TRBD1 aligns across 8 bases. In germline, CDR1 is SGHRS, CDR2 YFSETQ. This CDR3 spans 15 amino acids. J gave up 3 bases and V 4 bases, and 6 bases lay outside the gene matches. CDR3 bases: TGCGCCAGCAGCAGGGGGACAGGTTTCAATCAGCCCCAGCATTTT. Translation: CASSRGTGFNQPQHF.

This clone was seen more than once but under ten times. The V and J genes are TRBV11-2 and TRBJ2-2; no reliable D call. The CDR3 sequence is 14 residues long. The germline CDR1 and CDR2 sequences are SGHAT and FQNNGV. Trimming left V 2 bases short and J 2 bases short, with 6 bases between. CDR3 bases: TGTGCCAGCAGCTTACACCTAAACACCGGGGAGCTGTTTTTT. This translates into CASSLHLNTGELFF.

The V call is TRBV9, the J call TRBJ2-7, with 13 bases that match TRBD2. Unmatched junction bases numbered 9, after V lost 0 bases and J lost 0 bases. The length of the CDR3 is 19 residues. CDR1 SGDLS and CDR2 YYNGEE come from the germline V gene. This chain's CDR3 is CASSVGLGLAGPISYEQYF. The CDR3 DNA follows: TGTGCCAGCAGCGTAGGACTGGGACTAGCGGGACCTATCTCCTACGAGCAGTACTTC.

The V and J genes are TRBV12-3 or TRBV12-4 and TRBJ2-5; tentatively, D is TRBD1 or TRBD2 (6 bases each). This CDR3 region has 13 residues. With 6 bases removed from V and 5 bases from J, the gap between germline ends came to 13 bases. CDR3 residues: CASRPRGPETQYF. The CDR3 DNA reads TGTGCCAGCAGACCCCGGGGGCCGGAGACCCAGTACTTC.